What follows are 30 T cell receptor beta chains derived from one specimen sequenced in a study of regulatory T cells. Antigens for these TCRs are unknown. The primer mix had 52 TRBV and 13 TRBJ primers. Data came from immunoSEQ multiplex PCR; TCRdb stores just in-frame clones and leaves some out. Among under 35,000 clones listed, about 93% were seen once. General study findings and limits: Hydrophobic residues at CDR3 positions 6 and 7 were enriched in conventional CD4+ T cells of CD3G-deficient patients.

Input material: conventional CD4+ T cells sorted from blood. These receptors were obtained from a child younger than 10 with CD3G deficiency.

This clone was seen more than once but under ten times. V usage is TRBV7-9 and J usage is TRBJ1-1; D unclear. This CDR3 is 13 amino acids long. CDR1 and CDR2 (germline): SEHNR, FQNEAQ (reference sequence). Trimming took 3 bases from V and 1 from J, leaving 6 bases between them. As DNA, the CDR3 is TGTGCCAGCAGCTTGGGCAGGAACACTGAAGCTTTCTTT. It translates to CASSLGRNTEAFF.

This clone appeared once. This rearrangement joins TRBV9 to TRBJ2-1; D is undetermined. The V end lost 4 bases, the J end lost 9 bases, and 14 bases lay between the germline ends. The CDR3 loop spans 13 amino acids. Germline values: CDR1 SGDLS, CDR2 YYNGEE. The chain's CDR3 is CASSSRLFGEQFF. The DNA of the CDR3 is TGTGCCAGCAGCTCTCGACTGTTCGGTGAGCAGTTCTTC.

The chain couples TRBV19 to TRBJ2-3, with 10 bases aligning to TRBD2. J lost 5 bases, V lost 5 bases, and 10 bases had no gene match. The germline V gene has CDR1 LNHDA and CDR2 SQIVND (reference sequence). The CDR3 runs to 16 residues. The CDR3 DNA sequence: TGTGCCAGTAGTTCACACCTAGCGGGAGAGGGAGATACGCAGTATTTT. Amino acids: CASSSHLAGEGDTQYF.

This clone was seen a few times. V usage is TRBV14 and J usage is TRBJ1-3, with D uncertain. Germline values: CDR1 SGHDN, CDR2 FVKESK. The V end was cut by 9 bases, the J end by 0 bases, with 9 bases between. The CDR3 has 13 residues. Written as DNA, the CDR3 is TGTGCCAGGGATGGGGTCTCTGGAAACACCATATATTTT. Its protein product is CARDGVSGNTIYF.

This chain joins TRBV11-1 and TRBJ2-1; 8 nucleotides align to TRBD2. The CDR3 consists of 15 residues. Losses at the gene ends were 2 bases for V and 8 bases for J; bases not matched to a gene: 8. The germline V gene has CDR1 SGHAT and CDR2 FQDESV (reference sequence). CDR3 bases: TGTGCCAGCAGCTTAACGGGACTAGTTAGCCATGAGCAGTTCTTC. It specifies CASSLTGLVSHEQFF. The full variable domain, in which reference TRBV11-1 and TRBJ2-1 provide the parts outside the CDR3, is EAEVAQSPRYKITEKSQAVAFWCDPISGHATLYWYRQILGQGPELLVQFQDESVVDDSQLPKDRFSAERLKGVDSTLKIQPAELGDSAMYLCASSLTGLVSHEQFFGPGTRLTVL.

The V call is TRBV7-9, the J call TRBJ2-1, with D unresolved. CDR1 and CDR2 (germline): SEHNR, FQNEAQ (reference sequence). V lost 5 bases and J 4 bases, leaving 6 bases between the germline ends. This CDR3 is built from 12 residues. Here the CDR3 reads CASSPAYNEQFF. The CDR3 DNA sequence: TGTGCCAGCAGCCCGGCATACAATGAGCAGTTCTTC.

The chain employs TRBV5-1 and TRBJ2-7; 15 nucleotides agree with TRBD2. CDR1 is SGHRS and CDR2 is YFSETQ in the germline V gene. The V gene end was trimmed by 4 bases and the J gene end by 5 bases; junction bases not matched to a gene: 7. The CDR3 is made up of 16 amino acids. DNA for the CDR3: TGCGCCAGCAGCAGAGGGACTAGCGGGAGGTCGGACGAGCAGTACTTC. Translating it yields CASSRGTSGRSDEQYF.

V usage is TRBV18 and J usage is TRBJ2-1, with D possibly matching TRBD1 (5 bases). CDR1 KGHSH and CDR2 LQKENI come from the germline V gene. The V gene lost 3 bases and the J gene lost 9 bases, with 18 bases spanning the gap. The CDR3 has 15 amino acids. The CDR3 loop is CASSPRTNPFGEQFF. CDR3 DNA sequence: TGTGCCAGCTCACCGAGGACAAACCCTTTCGGTGAGCAGTTCTTC.

This rearrangement joins TRBV18 to TRBJ2-5; unclear D gene. V lost 3 bases and J 3 bases, leaving 8 bases between the germline ends. The CDR3 contains 13 residues. The V gene's germline CDR1 is KGHSH and CDR2 LQKENI. CDR3 loop: CASSPDLKETQYF. In DNA, the CDR3 is TGTGCCAGCTCACCCGACTTAAAAGAGACCCAGTACTTC.

The CDR3 coding sequence is TGTGCCAGCAGTTTAGCGGGAGCGACCTACAATGAGCAGTTCTTC. This encodes CASSLAGATYNEQFF. The chain has TRBV28 and TRBJ2-1; 7 nucleotides align to TRBD2. There are 15 residues in the CDR3. Trimming at V came to 2 bases and at J to 2 bases, leaving 3 bases not matched to a gene. The V gene's germline CDR1 is MDHEN and CDR2 SYDVKM.

This clone was recorded only once. This chain connects TRBV28 to TRBJ1-5, with a weak D call TRBD1 (6 bases). V was clipped by 2 bases and J by 5 bases, with 19 bases between them. The V gene's germline CDR1 is MDHEN and CDR2 SYDVKM. The CDR3 runs to 17 residues. As DNA, the CDR3 is TGTGCCAGCAGTTTACGGGCGGGACACCTTACGGATCAGCCCCAGCATTTT. Protein: CASSLRAGHLTDQPQHF.

The CDR3 DNA reads TGTGCCAGCAGATCGGAGGGGGATCAGCCCCAGCATTTT. It encodes CASRSEGDQPQHF. The V and J genes are TRBV28 and TRBJ1-5; TRBD1 is a possible D gene (6 bases). The CDR3 covers 13 residues. In germline, CDR1 is MDHEN, CDR2 SYDVKM. Trimming shortened V by 6 bases and J by 5 bases, and 11 bases separated the two germline ends.

The V call is TRBV6-6, the J call TRBJ2-1; TRBD1 is a possible D gene (5 bases). The CDR3 spans 12 residues. V lost 6 bases and J lost 6, with 9 bases in between. CDR1 is MNHNY, CDR2 SVGAGI, per germline (reference sequence). CDR3 coding DNA: TGTGCCAGCAGCCAACAGGCCAATGAGCAGTTCTTC. This encodes CASSQQANEQFF.

This clone was recorded a few times. The chain employs TRBV10-2 and TRBJ2-7; TRBD1 aligns across 7 bases. Germline V gene lookup returns CDR1 WSHSY and CDR2 SAAADI. J lost 6 bases, V lost 8 bases, and 7 bases had no gene match. This CDR3 has 12 residues. Here the CDR3 DNA reads TGCGCCAGCTCCGGGACAGAGGGCGAGCAGTACTTC. This gives the protein CASSGTEGEQYF.

The CDR3 region is CASSLEGGNGDIQYF. CDR3 DNA sequence: TGCGCCAGCAGCTTGGAAGGTGGCAATGGAGACATTCAGTACTTC. This chain uses TRBV5-1 with TRBJ2-4; no firm D call. V lost 0 bases and J 8 bases, leaving 15 bases between the germline ends. The CDR3 covers 15 residues. The germline V gene has CDR1 SGHRS and CDR2 YFSETQ.

This CDR3 is CASSAYGTSGRRETQYF. Written as DNA, the CDR3 is TGTGCCAGCTCAGCATACGGGACTAGCGGGAGAAGAGAGACCCAGTACTTC. The rearrangement uses TRBV18 and TRBJ2-5; 14 nucleotides line up with TRBD2. The CDR3 is 17 residues long. Germline values: CDR1 KGHSH, CDR2 LQKENI. The V gene end was trimmed by 5 bases and the J gene end by 4 bases; junction bases not matched to a gene: 9.

The gene calls are TRBV6-1 and TRBJ2-1; D not certain. CDR3 length equals 12 residues. Germline V gene data show CDR1 as MNHNS and CDR2 as SASEGT. V lost 0 bases and J lost 7, with 4 bases in between. This chain's CDR3 is CASSEAWNEQFF. The CDR3 DNA is TGTGCCAGCAGTGAAGCGTGGAATGAGCAGTTCTTC.

The chain employs TRBV30 and TRBJ2-1, with D unclear. Germline V gene data show CDR1 as GTSNPN and CDR2 as SVGIG (reference sequence). The CDR3 has 14 amino acids. V was pared by 4 bases and J by 0 bases, with 10 bases between. The CDR3 loop reads CAWKGGSSYNEQFF. The CDR3 DNA sequence: TGTGCCTGGAAAGGTGGGTCCTCCTACAATGAGCAGTTCTTC.

V is TRBV6-1 and J is TRBJ2-3; D is ambiguous. The CDR3 extends over 14 amino acids. V was trimmed by 6 bases and J by 0 bases, leaving 10 bases between them. The germline V gene encodes CDR1 MNHNS and CDR2 SASEGT. The CDR3 sequence: CASRYGGSTDTQYF. The CDR3 nucleotides read TGTGCCAGCAGGTACGGCGGTAGCACAGATACGCAGTATTTT.

This chain uses TRBV28 with TRBJ2-7; 8 positions match TRBD1. Germline V CDR1 and CDR2: MDHEN, SYDVKM. Unmatched junction bases numbered 8, after V lost 2 bases and J lost 5 bases. The CDR3 has 15 amino acids. The chain's CDR3 is CASSLGDRGLDEQYF. As DNA, the CDR3 is TGTGCCAGCAGTTTAGGCGACAGGGGTCTTGACGAGCAGTACTTC.

This clone was recorded once. The rearrangement uses TRBV4-1 and TRBJ2-6; 12 bases are a match to TRBD2. This CDR3 comprises 19 residues. The V gene's germline CDR1 is MGHRA and CDR2 YSYEKL. The V and J ends lost 4 bases and 0 bases, in that order; junction bases with no gene match: 7. CDR3 residues: CASSRLAGELYSGANVLTF. CDR3 coding DNA: TGCGCCAGCAGCCGACTAGCGGGAGAGCTCTACTCTGGGGCCAACGTCCTGACTTTC.

The V gene is TRBV20-1, the J gene TRBJ2-4; D not resolved. Germline CDR1 DFQATT, CDR2 SNEGSKA (reference sequence). The CDR3 contains 11 residues. Trimming removed 5 bases at V and 3 bases at J, with 5 bases between. CDR3 sequence: CSAYIKNIQYF. CDR3 DNA: TGCAGTGCTTACATCAAAAACATTCAGTACTTC.

This chain links TRBV18 with TRBJ2-7, with TRBD1 as a possible D gene (6 bases). The germline V and J ends were trimmed by 0 bases and 2 bases, with 8 bases remaining between them. The CDR3 is 14 residues long. Germline loops: CDR1 KGHSH, CDR2 LQKENI. The CDR3, as DNA: TGTGCCAGCTCACCACCACAGGGCGCCTACGAGCAGTACTTC. It codes for CASSPPQGAYEQYF.

This clone was detected only a few times. The gene calls are TRBV6-1 and TRBJ1-5; D might be TRBD1 (6 bases). Trimming shortened V by 4 bases and J by 1 base, and 14 bases separated the two germline ends. Germline V lookup: CDR1 MNHNS, CDR2 SASEGT. The CDR3 spans 16 residues. This chain's CDR3 is CASSARGGLSNQPQHF. In DNA, the CDR3 is TGTGCCAGCAGTGCTAGGGGGGGCCTAAGCAATCAGCCCCAGCATTTT.

This sequence joins TRBV19 and TRBJ2-7; perhaps TRBD2 as D (5 bases). CDR1 and CDR2 from the germline V gene are LNHDA and SQIVND (reference sequence). Trimming pared 5 bases from V and 0 bases from J, leaving 8 bases between. The CDR3 spans 13 residues. The CDR3 DNA reads TGTGCCAGTAGTGTAACTAGCTCCTACGAGCAGTACTTC. Translation gives CASSVTSSYEQYF.

The chain has TRBV27 and TRBJ2-1; a possible D gene is TRBD2 (6 bases). The V gene lost 6 bases and the J gene lost 5 bases, with 14 bases spanning the gap. The length of the CDR3 is 14 residues. Germline V CDR1 and CDR2: MNHEY, SMNVEV (reference sequence). CDR3 protein: CASSLRGGNNEQFF. The CDR3, as DNA: TGTGCCAGCAGCCTTAGAGGAGGGAACAATGAGCAGTTCTTC.

The J gene is TRBJ2-7, the V gene TRBV28, with 12 bases matching TRBD2. The CDR3 is 15 residues long. J was trimmed by 9 bases and V by 4 bases; bases with no gene match: 10. The germline CDR1 and CDR2 sequences are MDHEN and SYDVKM. In nucleotides, the CDR3 is TGTGCCAGCAGTTCTAACCGACTAGCGGGAGAGAGGCAGTACTTC. It yields the protein CASSSNRLAGERQYF.

The V gene is TRBV6-4, the J gene TRBJ2-2, with TRBD1 matching 7 bases. Per the germline V gene, CDR1 is MRHNA and CDR2 is SNTAGT. The CDR3 totals 17 residues. V was clipped by 6 bases and J by 0 bases; unmatched bases: 10. The CDR3 DNA follows: TGTGCCAGCAGACGCTACCCCGGGACAGCGAACACCGGGGAGCTGTTTTTT. Translating gives CASRRYPGTANTGELFF.

The chain couples TRBV5-1 to TRBJ2-1, with 8 bases aligning to TRBD2. J lost 7 bases, V lost 0 bases, and 6 bases had no gene match. CDR3 length: 15 amino acids. Germline loops: CDR1 SGHRS, CDR2 YFSETQ. The CDR3 sequence is CASSLAGLVHNEQFF. The CDR3 DNA follows: TGCGCCAGCAGCTTGGCGGGACTAGTTCATAATGAGCAGTTCTTC.

The chain combines TRBV13 with TRBJ2-1; D is uncertain. Germline V gives CDR1 PRHDT, CDR2 FYEKMQ (reference sequence). V was pared by 2 bases and J by 3 bases, with 11 bases between. This CDR3 contains 15 residues. In DNA form, the CDR3 reads TGTGCCAGCAGCTTATGGCGGAAGAACTACAATGAGCAGTTCTTC. Translated, it gives CASSLWRKNYNEQFF.